A single sample is the source of the 32 T cell receptor beta chains below, sequenced in a study of blood T cell repertoires in COVID-19. Clones were read by immunoSEQ multiplex PCR, and TCRdb kept only the in-frame ones, dropping some. The sample has a few hundred thousand clones, roughly 86% seen once. The sample was peripheral blood. The receptors derive from a man aged 60-69 years with acute or convalescent COVID-19.

The chain is built from TRBV6-5 and TRBJ1-6; no definite D call. Trimming removed 7 bases from V and 3 bases from J, with 10 bases in between. This CDR3 is 14 amino acids long. Germline V gene data show CDR1 as MNHEY and CDR2 as SVGAGI. The CDR3: CASMETLYNSPLHF. The CDR3 bases are TGTGCCAGCATGGAGACCCTCTATAATTCACCCCTCCACTTT.

The V gene is TRBV27, the J gene TRBJ1-5; 7 bases are shared with TRBD1. In germline, CDR1 is MNHEY, CDR2 SMNVEV (reference sequence). The V segment lost 5 bases and the J segment 4 bases; nucleotides outside the gene matches: 8. There are 15 residues in the CDR3. CDR3 loop: CASSPTGTMNQPQHF. CDR3 in DNA: TGTGCCAGCAGTCCGACAGGGACCATGAATCAGCCCCAGCATTTT.

In its sample, this clone was seen once. This chain links TRBV10-3 with TRBJ2-7, with TRBD1 matching 7 bases. The CDR3 consists of 14 residues. The germline gives CDR1 ENHRY, CDR2 SYGVKD. V dropped 3 bases and J dropped 0; count of bases not matched to a gene: 2. CDR3 bases: TGTGCCATCAGTGAACAGGGGCCCTCCTACGAGCAGTACTTC. It is translated as CAISEQGPSYEQYF.

This clone appeared a few times. The chain links TRBV25-1 to TRBJ1-2; D possibly corresponds to TRBD1 (6 bases). Germline V gives CDR1 MGHDK, CDR2 SYGVNS. V gave up 5 bases and J gave up 4 bases, with 14 bases separating them. The CDR3 contains 14 residues. CDR3 DNA: TGTGCCAGCAGTCACAGGGCCCAGAGCTATGGCTACACCTTC. Residues: CASSHRAQSYGYTF.

The CDR3 DNA reads TGCAGTGCTAGTACAGGGGGGAGCACCGGGGAGCTGTTTTTT. It encodes CSASTGGSTGELFF. This chain connects TRBV20-1 to TRBJ2-2, with 8 bases that match TRBD1. Germline V lookup: CDR1 DFQATT, CDR2 SNEGSKA (reference sequence). V lost 3 bases and J lost 4; bases outside the gene matches: 4. This CDR3 region has 14 residues.

This clone was picked up a small number of times. The sample holds other DNA sequences that translate to the same CDR3. The chain has TRBV24-1 and TRBJ2-1; 10 nucleotides agree with TRBD2. This CDR3 region has 16 residues. V shed 3 bases, J shed 2 bases, and the junction held 3 bases outside the gene matches. Germline-derived CDR1 and CDR2 are KGHDR and SFDVKD. The CDR3 nucleotides are TGTGCCACCAGTGATCCCAGCGGGGGGGCCTACAATGAGCAGTTCTTC. Translating it yields CATSDPSGGAYNEQFF.

J is TRBJ1-1 and V is TRBV28, with 7 bases aligning to TRBD1. This CDR3 contains 15 residues. With V trimmed by 6 bases and J by 3 bases, 10 bases remained unmatched. CDR1 is MDHEN, CDR2 SYDVKM, per germline. CDR3 in amino acids: CASSQRGRGHTEAFF. The CDR3 DNA reads as TGTGCCAGCAGCCAAAGGGGGCGCGGTCACACTGAAGCTTTCTTT.

This chain connects TRBV7-6 to TRBJ2-3, with 11 nucleotides matching TRBD2. CDR3 length: 16 amino acids. J lost 2 bases, V lost 5 bases, and 6 bases had no gene match. From germline, CDR1 is SGHVS and CDR2 FNYEAQ. The CDR3, as DNA: TGTGCCAGCAGCCCCCTTAGCGGGGGGGCCACAGATACGCAGTATTTT. It is translated as CASSPLSGGATDTQYF.

The CDR3 protein is CASSPGGQGDIFF. DNA for the CDR3: TGTGCCAGCAGCCCAGGGGGACAGGGAGACATATTCTTT. The rearrangement joins TRBV7-9 to TRBJ1-1; 9 nucleotides align to TRBD1. The CDR3 spans 13 residues. The trim removed 5 bases at V and 14 bases at J, leaving 12 bases unmatched. Germline V gives CDR1 SEHNR, CDR2 FQNEAQ (reference sequence).

The chain carries TRBV14 and TRBJ1-6; 8 bases map to TRBD1. Trimming removed 6 bases from V and 9 bases from J; junction bases left unmatched: 7. The CDR3 spans 14 residues. The germline V gene has CDR1 SGHDN and CDR2 FVKESK. The CDR3 DNA sequence: TGTGCCAGCAGAACGACAGGGGCTTTTTCACCCCTCCACTTT. Translation gives CASRTTGAFSPLHF.

This sequence joins TRBV12-5 and TRBJ2-5; 9 nucleotides line up with TRBD1. V lost 4 bases, J lost 4 bases, and 4 bases stayed unmatched. Germline V gene sequence: CDR1 LGHNT, CDR2 FRNRAP. CDR3 length: 14 amino acids. In DNA form, the CDR3 reads TGTGCTAGTGGTTGGGGGACAGGGCGAGAGACCCAGTACTTC. Protein: CASGWGTGRETQYF.

This chain links TRBV29-1 with TRBJ1-6, with 9 bases aligning to TRBD1. V shed 6 bases, J shed 7 bases, and the junction held 7 bases outside the gene matches. Germline CDR1 is SQVTM and CDR2 is ANQGSEA. This CDR3 spans 14 amino acids. CDR3 nucleotides: TGCAGCGTGGCCGGGACAGGGACAAATTCACCCCTCCACTTT. Protein sequence: CSVAGTGTNSPLHF.

V gene TRBV10-2 combines with J gene TRBJ1-2, with 7 nucleotides matching TRBD1. Germline CDR1 and CDR2: WSHSY and SAAADI. V lost 4 bases, J lost 2 bases, and 4 bases stayed unmatched. The CDR3 totals 14 residues. Here the CDR3 reads CASSGTGENYGYTF. The CDR3, as DNA: TGCGCCAGCAGTGGAACAGGGGAGAACTATGGCTACACCTTC.

This rearrangement joins TRBV19 to TRBJ2-3; tentatively, D is TRBD1 (5 bases). The V gene's germline CDR1 is LNHDA and CDR2 SQIVND (reference sequence). CDR3 length equals 16 residues. With 5 bases removed from V and 8 bases from J, the gap between germline ends came to 23 bases. Written as DNA, the CDR3 is TGTGCCAGTAGTCCAAGGACAATACTACTCCCCGCTACGCAGTATTTT. Residues: CASSPRTILLPATQYF.

The J gene is TRBJ2-7, the V gene TRBV28; D call uncertain. The CDR3 sequence is 10 residues long. Trimming shortened V by 6 bases and J by 4 bases, and 4 bases separated the two germline ends. The V gene's germline CDR1 is MDHEN and CDR2 SYDVKM. CDR3 amino acids: CASRRYEQYF. Here the CDR3 DNA reads TGTGCCAGCAGGAGATACGAGCAGTACTTC.

V usage is TRBV6-5 and J usage is TRBJ2-3, with a tentative D call TRBD1 (6 bases). The CDR3 loop spans 15 amino acids. The V end lost 5 bases, the J end lost 0 bases, and 12 bases lay between the germline ends. Germline V gene sequence: CDR1 MNHEY, CDR2 SVGAGI. The CDR3: CASSTLGTSTDTQYF. CDR3 sequence (DNA): TGTGCCAGCAGTACACTAGGGACAAGCACAGATACGCAGTATTTT.

This clone was seen a single time. The rearrangement uses TRBV6-2 or TRBV6-3 and TRBJ1-3; 7 nucleotides agree with TRBD1. CDR3 length equals 17 residues. From germline, CDR1 is MNHEY and CDR2 SVGEGT. V lost 6 bases to trimming and J lost 0 bases; unmatched junction nucleotides: 11. The CDR3 protein is CASSSYRDSGSGNTIYF. In DNA, the CDR3 is TGTGCCAGCAGCTCCTATCGGGACAGCGGCTCTGGAAACACCATATATTTT.

The V and J genes are TRBV7-9 and TRBJ2-6; the D gene is possibly TRBD1 (5 bases). V lost 11 bases and J lost 0, with 11 bases in between. Germline V lookup: CDR1 SEHNR, CDR2 FQNEAQ (reference sequence). The CDR3 has 14 amino acids. The CDR3 loop is CAGDRGSGANVLTF. In DNA form, the CDR3 reads TGTGCCGGCGACAGAGGCTCTGGGGCCAACGTCCTGACTTTC.

This chain links TRBV18 with TRBJ1-3; D is perhaps TRBD1 (5 bases). Looked up from germline, CDR1 is KGHSH and CDR2 is LQKENI. Trimming removed 2 bases at V and 2 bases at J, with 10 bases between. This CDR3 contains 15 residues. The CDR3 spells CASSPKGIPGNTIYF. The CDR3 DNA is TGTGCCAGCTCACCAAAGGGGATCCCTGGAAACACCATATATTTT.

The chain has TRBV6-4 and TRBJ1-2; 7 bases line up with TRBD1. V lost 6 bases to trimming and J lost 4 bases; unmatched junction nucleotides: 5. The germline V gene has CDR1 MRHNA and CDR2 SNTAGT. The CDR3 runs 13 residues. The CDR3 region has the DNA TGTGCCAGCAGGGGGCAGGGGGGCTATGGCTACACCTTC. Protein: CASRGQGGYGYTF.

The rearrangement uses TRBV19 and TRBJ1-5, with 8 bases fitting TRBD1. The J segment lost 3 bases and the V segment lost 7 bases, leaving 8 bases of the junction unmatched. Germline V lookup: CDR1 LNHDA, CDR2 SQIVND (reference sequence). The CDR3 loop spans 15 amino acids. CDR3 sequence: CASKMGTGDNQPQHF. CDR3 sequence (DNA): TGTGCCAGTAAAATGGGGACAGGAGACAATCAGCCCCAGCATTTT.

This clone was seen once. V is TRBV10-2 and J is TRBJ2-5; 11 bases are a match to TRBD2. The germline gives CDR1 WSHSY, CDR2 SAAADI. The CDR3 runs 14 residues. V was pared by 3 bases and J by 7 bases, with 4 bases of the junction left unmatched. Here the CDR3 reads CASSDGTSGTTQYF. The CDR3 DNA is TGCGCCAGCAGTGATGGGACTAGCGGTACGACCCAGTACTTC.

Ten or more counts support this clone. The V gene is TRBV18, the J gene TRBJ1-3; a possible D gene is TRBD1 (6 bases). There are 15 residues in the CDR3. V was cut by 5 bases and J by 5 bases, with 16 bases left in between. The V gene's germline CDR1 is KGHSH and CDR2 LQKENI. The DNA for the CDR3 is TGTGCCAGCTCAACTCTGACAGGAAACCGAAACACCATATATTTT. Amino acid sequence: CASSTLTGNRNTIYF.

In this sample, this clone turned up once. The CDR3 coding sequence is TGTGCCAGCAGCGTAGCAGGGCGTGACTATGGCTACACCTTC. Protein sequence: CASSVAGRDYGYTF. V gene TRBV9 combines with J gene TRBJ1-2; the D gene is possibly TRBD1 (5 bases). Germline CDR1 reads SGDLS; CDR2 reads YYNGEE. The CDR3 sequence is 14 residues long. The V end lost 0 bases, the J end lost 3 bases, and 9 bases lay between the germline ends. The full variable domain, rest sourced from reference TRBV9 and TRBJ1-2, is DSGVTQTPKHLITATGQRVTLRCSPRSGDLSVYWYQQSLDQGLQFLIQYYNGEERAKGNILERFSAQQFPDLHSELNLSSLELGDSALYFCASSVAGRDYGYTFGSGTRLTVV.

J is TRBJ1-2 and V is TRBV11-2; no clear D gene. Germline assignment: CDR1 SGHAT and CDR2 FQNNGV. The CDR3 runs to 12 residues. V lost 3 bases to trimming and J lost 4 bases, with 6 bases between them. The CDR3 is CASSFELYGYTF. DNA for the CDR3: TGTGCCAGCAGCTTTGAGCTCTATGGCTACACCTTC.

The V call is TRBV7-3, the J call TRBJ1-2; possibly TRBD1 for D (5 bases). The CDR3 totals 13 residues. Trimming removed 2 bases from V and 5 bases from J, with 9 bases in between. CDR1 and CDR2 from the germline V gene are SGHTA and FQGTGA. CDR3 region: CASSLEAGYGYTF. The CDR3 DNA reads TGTGCCAGCAGCTTAGAGGCAGGGTATGGCTACACCTTC.

The chain joins TRBV29-1 to TRBJ1-1; TRBD1 matches 8 bases. V was pared by 7 bases and J by 4 bases, with 8 bases of the junction left unmatched. Germline CDR1 SQVTM, CDR2 ANQGSEA. The CDR3 covers 13 residues. The CDR3: CSAGQGRATEAFF. The CDR3, as DNA: TGCAGCGCAGGACAGGGACGGGCCACTGAAGCTTTCTTT.

The chain is built from TRBV3-1 (or the pseudogene TRBV3-2) and TRBJ2-5, with D tentatively TRBD1 (5 bases). The V end lost 4 bases, the J end lost 10 bases, and 16 bases lay between the germline ends. This CDR3 spans 13 amino acids. In germline, CDR1 is LGHDT, CDR2 YNNKEL (reference sequence). Here the CDR3 reads CASSPLRGALQYF. The CDR3 DNA follows: TGTGCCAGCAGCCCCCTAAGGGGTGCCCTCCAGTACTTC.

This sequence joins TRBV20-1 and TRBJ1-2; D is ambiguous. Deletions cut 3 bases from V and 0 bases from J, with 11 bases between. Germline V lookup: CDR1 DFQATT, CDR2 SNEGSKA (reference sequence). CDR3 size: 14 residues. CDR3 DNA: TGCAGTGCTAGTTCTCCGGGTTCTAACTATGGCTACACCTTC. Encoded protein: CSASSPGSNYGYTF.

The chain couples TRBV9 to TRBJ2-3; D possibly corresponds to TRBD2 (6 bases). The CDR3 is 16 residues long. Deletions cut 0 bases from V and 0 bases from J, with 11 bases between. Germline loops: CDR1 SGDLS, CDR2 YYNGEE. The CDR3 DNA follows: TGTGCCAGCAGCGTAGGGGGACTGGGGAGCACAGATACGCAGTATTTT. It codes for CASSVGGLGSTDTQYF.

The rearrangement links TRBV6-2 or TRBV6-3 to TRBJ2-6; tentatively, D is TRBD1 (6 bases). The V gene lost 6 bases and the J gene lost 0 bases, with 9 bases spanning the gap. The CDR3 totals 15 residues. CDR1 and CDR2 (germline): MNHEY, SVGEGT. CDR3 in amino acids: CASSGQLSGANVLTF. DNA of the CDR3: TGTGCCAGCAGCGGACAGCTCTCTGGGGCCAACGTCCTGACTTTC.

The CDR3 DNA reads as TGTGCCAGCAGCCAAACGCCCGGGGGGTACTATGGCTACACCTTC. It specifies CASSQTPGGYYGYTF. The gene calls are TRBV6-5 and TRBJ1-2; TRBD1 might be the D (5 bases). Trimming took 6 bases from V and 3 from J, leaving 17 bases between them. The CDR3 is made up of 15 amino acids. Germline CDR1 and CDR2: MNHEY and SVGAGI.